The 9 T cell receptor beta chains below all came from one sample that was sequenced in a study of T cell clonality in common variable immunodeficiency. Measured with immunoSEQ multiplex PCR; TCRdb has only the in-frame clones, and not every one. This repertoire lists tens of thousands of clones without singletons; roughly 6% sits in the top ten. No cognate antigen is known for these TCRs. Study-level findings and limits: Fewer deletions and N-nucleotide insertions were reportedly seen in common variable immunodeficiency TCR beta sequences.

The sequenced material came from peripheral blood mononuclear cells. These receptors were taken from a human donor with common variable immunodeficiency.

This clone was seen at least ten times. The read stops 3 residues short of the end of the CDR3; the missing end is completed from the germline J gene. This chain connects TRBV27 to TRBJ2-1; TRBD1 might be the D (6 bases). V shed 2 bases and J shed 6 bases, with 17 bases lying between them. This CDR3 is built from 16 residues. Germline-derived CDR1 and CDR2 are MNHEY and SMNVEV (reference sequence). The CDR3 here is CASSLGSPDSRNEQFF. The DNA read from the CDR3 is TGTGCCAGCAGTTTAGGATCACCGGACAGCCGCAATGAG.

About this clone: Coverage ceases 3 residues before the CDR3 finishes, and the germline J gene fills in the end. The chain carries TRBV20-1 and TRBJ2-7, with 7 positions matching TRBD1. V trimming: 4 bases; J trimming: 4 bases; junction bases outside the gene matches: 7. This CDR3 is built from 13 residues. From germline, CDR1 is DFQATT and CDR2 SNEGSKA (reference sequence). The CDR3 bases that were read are TGCAGTGCTAAAGACAGGGAGTCGTACGAG. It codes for CSAKDRESYE. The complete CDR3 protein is CSAKDRESYEQYF.

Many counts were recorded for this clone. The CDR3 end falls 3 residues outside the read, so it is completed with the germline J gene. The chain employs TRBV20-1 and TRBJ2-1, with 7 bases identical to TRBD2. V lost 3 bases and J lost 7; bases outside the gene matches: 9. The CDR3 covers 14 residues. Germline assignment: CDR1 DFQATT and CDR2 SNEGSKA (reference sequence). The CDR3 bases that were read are TGCAGTGCTAGTAGTCCAGCGGGGTTGAATGAG. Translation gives CSASSPAGLNE. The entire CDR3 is CSASSPAGLNEQFF.

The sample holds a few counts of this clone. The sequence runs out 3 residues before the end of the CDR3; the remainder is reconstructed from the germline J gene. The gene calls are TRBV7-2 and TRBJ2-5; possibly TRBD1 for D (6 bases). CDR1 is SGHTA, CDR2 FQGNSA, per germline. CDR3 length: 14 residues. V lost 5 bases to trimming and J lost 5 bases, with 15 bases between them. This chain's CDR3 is CASSTGSAGETQYF. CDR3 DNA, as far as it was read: TGTGCCAGCAGCACAGGGTCTGCTGGGGAGACC. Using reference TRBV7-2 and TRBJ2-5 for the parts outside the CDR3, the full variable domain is GAGVSQSPSNKVTEKGKDVELRCDPISGHTALYWYRQSLGQGLEFLIYFQGNSAPDKSGLPSDRFSAERTGGSVSTLTIQRTQQEDSAVYLCASSTGSAGETQYFGPGTRLLVL.

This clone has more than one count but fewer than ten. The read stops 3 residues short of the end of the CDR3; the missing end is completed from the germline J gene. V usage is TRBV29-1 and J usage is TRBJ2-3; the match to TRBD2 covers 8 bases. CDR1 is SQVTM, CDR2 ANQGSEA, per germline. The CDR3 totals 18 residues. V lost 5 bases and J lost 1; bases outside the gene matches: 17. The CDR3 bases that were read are TGCAGCGTTCTTTTGGGTAGCGGGGCGACAAGGGGCACAGATACG. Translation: CSVLLGSGATRGTDT. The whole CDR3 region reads CSVLLGSGATRGTDTQYF.

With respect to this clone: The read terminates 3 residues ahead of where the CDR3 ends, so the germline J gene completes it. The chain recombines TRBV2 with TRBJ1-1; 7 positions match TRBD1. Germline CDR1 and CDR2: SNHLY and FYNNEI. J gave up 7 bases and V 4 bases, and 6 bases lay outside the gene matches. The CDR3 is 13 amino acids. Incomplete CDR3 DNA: TGTGCCAGCAGTGGAAGGGGGCAAGGTGAA. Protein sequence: CASSGRGQGE. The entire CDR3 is CASSGRGQGEAFF.

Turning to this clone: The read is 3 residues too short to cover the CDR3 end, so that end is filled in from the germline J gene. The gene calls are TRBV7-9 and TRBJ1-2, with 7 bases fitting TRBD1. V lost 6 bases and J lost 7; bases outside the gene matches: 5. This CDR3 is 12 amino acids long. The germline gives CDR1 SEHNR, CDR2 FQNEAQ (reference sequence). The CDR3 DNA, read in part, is TGTGCCAGCAGAGGGGACAGCCCTGGC. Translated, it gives CASRGDSPG. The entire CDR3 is CASRGDSPGYTF.

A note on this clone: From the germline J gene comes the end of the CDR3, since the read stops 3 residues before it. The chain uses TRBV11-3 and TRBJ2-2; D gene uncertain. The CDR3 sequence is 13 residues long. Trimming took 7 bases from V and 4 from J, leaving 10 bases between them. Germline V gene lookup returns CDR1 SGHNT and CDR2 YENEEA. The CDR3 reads CASTQTGTGELFF. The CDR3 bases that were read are TGTGCCAGCACGCAAACTGGCACCGGGGAG.

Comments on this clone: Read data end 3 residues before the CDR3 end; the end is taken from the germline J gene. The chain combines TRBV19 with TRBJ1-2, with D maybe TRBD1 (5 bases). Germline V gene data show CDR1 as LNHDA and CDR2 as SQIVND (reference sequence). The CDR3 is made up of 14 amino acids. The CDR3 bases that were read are TGTGCCAGTAGTATAGGCAACCAGGGAAGCGGC. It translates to CASSIGNQGSG. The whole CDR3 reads CASSIGNQGSGYTF.